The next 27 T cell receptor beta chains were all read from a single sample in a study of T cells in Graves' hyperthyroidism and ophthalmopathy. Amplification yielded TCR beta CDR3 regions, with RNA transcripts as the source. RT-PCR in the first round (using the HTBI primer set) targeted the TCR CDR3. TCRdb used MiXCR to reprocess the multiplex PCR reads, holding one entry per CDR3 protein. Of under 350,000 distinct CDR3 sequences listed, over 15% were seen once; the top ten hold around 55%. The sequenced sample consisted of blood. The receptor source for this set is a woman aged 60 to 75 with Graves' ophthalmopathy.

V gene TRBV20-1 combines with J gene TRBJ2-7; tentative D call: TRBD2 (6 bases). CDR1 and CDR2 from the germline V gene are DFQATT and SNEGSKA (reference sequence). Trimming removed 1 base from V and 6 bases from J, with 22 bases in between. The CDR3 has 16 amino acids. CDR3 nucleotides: TGCAGTGCTAGAGCCCAGCAGGTGGGGGGTTTGAGCGAGCAGTACTTC. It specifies CSARAQQVGGLSEQYF.

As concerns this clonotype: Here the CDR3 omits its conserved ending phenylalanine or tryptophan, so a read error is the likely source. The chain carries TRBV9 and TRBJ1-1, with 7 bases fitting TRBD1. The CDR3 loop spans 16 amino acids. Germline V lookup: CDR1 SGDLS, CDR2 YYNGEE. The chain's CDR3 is CASSVEPQGVNTEAFL. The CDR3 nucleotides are TGTGCCAGCAGCGTAGAGCCGCAGGGGGTTAACACTGAGGCTTTCCTT.

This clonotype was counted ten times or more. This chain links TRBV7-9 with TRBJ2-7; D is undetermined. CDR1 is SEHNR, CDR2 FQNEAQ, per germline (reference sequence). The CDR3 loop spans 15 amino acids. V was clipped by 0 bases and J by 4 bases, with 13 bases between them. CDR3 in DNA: TGTGCCAGCAGCTTAGCGGAAGGGAAAGGGTACGAGCAGTACTTC. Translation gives CASSLAEGKGYEQYF.

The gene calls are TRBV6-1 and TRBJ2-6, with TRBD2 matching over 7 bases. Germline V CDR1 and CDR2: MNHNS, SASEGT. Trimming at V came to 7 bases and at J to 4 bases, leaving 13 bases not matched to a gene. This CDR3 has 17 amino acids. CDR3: CASMGGSPGVGANVLTF. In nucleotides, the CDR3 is TGTGCCAGCATGGGGGGGAGCCCTGGAGTGGGGGCCAACGTCCTGACTTTC.

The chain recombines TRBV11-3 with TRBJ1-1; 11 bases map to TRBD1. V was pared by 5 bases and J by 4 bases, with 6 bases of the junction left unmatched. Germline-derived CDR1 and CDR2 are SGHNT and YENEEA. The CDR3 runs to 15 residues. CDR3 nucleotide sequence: TGTGCCAGCAGCGGACAGGGGGCAATGGGCACTGAAGCTTTCTTT. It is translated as CASSGQGAMGTEAFF.

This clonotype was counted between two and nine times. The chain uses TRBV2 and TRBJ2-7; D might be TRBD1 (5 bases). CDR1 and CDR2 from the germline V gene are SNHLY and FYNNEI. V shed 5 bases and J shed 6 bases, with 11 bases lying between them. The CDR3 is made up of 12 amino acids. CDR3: CASSHGQIEQYF. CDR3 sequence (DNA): TGTGCCAGCAGTCACGGACAAATCGAGCAGTACTTC.

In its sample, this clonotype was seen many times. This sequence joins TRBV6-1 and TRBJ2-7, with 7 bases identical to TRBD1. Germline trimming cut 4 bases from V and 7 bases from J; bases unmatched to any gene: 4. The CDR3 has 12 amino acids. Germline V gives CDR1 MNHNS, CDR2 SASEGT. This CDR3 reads CASSATGDEQYF. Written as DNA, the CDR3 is TGTGCCAGCAGTGCAACAGGGGATGAGCAGTACTTC.

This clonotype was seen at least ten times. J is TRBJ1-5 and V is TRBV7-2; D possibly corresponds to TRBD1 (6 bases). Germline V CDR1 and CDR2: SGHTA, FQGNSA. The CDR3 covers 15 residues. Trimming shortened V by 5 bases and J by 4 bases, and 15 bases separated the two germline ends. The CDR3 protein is CASSLPGTPNQPQHF. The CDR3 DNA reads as TGTGCCAGCAGCCTCCCCGGGACACCTAATCAGCCCCAGCATTTT.

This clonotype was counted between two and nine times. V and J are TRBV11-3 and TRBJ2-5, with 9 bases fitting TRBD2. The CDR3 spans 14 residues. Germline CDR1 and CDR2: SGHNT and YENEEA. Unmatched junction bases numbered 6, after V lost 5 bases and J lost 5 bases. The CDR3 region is CASSRAGGLETQYF. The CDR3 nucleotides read TGTGCCAGCAGCCGAGCGGGGGGACTGGAGACCCAGTACTTC.

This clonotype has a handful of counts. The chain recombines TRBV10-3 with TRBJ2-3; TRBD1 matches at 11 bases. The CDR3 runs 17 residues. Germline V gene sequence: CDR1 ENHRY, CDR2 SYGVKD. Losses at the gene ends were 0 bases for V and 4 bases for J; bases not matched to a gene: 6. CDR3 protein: CAISESTDRGRSDTQYF. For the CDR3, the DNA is TGTGCCATCAGTGAGTCAACGGACAGGGGGCGTTCAGATACGCAGTATTTT.

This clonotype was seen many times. The CDR3 coding sequence is TGCAGCGTAGTACGGACCCGAAGCACAGATACGCAGTATTTT. Protein product: CSVVRTRSTDTQYF. This chain uses TRBV29-1 with TRBJ2-3; D not certain. Trimming pared 6 bases from V and 0 bases from J, leaving 13 bases between. The CDR3 covers 14 residues. Germline V gives CDR1 SQVTM, CDR2 ANQGSEA.

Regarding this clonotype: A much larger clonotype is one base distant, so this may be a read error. CDR3 nucleotides: TGTGCCAGCAGACGCTCAAAGCCTGGATACACCATATATTTT. This codes for CASRRSKPGYTIYF. V is TRBV28 and J is TRBJ1-3; no reliable D call. Germline CDR1 and CDR2: MDHEN and SYDVKM. CDR3 length equals 14 residues.

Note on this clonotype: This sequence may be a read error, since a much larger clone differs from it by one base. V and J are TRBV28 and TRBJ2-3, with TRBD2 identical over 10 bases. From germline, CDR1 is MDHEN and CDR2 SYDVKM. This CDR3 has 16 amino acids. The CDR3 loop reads CAGSRLVSGGVDTQYF. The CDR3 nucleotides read TGTGCCGGCAGTCGCCTAGTAAGCGGGGGGGTGGATACGCAGTATTTT.

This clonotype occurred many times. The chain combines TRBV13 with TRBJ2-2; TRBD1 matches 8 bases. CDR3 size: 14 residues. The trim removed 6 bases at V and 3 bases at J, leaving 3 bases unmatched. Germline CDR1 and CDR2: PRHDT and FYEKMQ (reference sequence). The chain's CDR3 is CASRGTGYTGELFF. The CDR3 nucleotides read TGTGCCAGCAGGGGGACAGGTTACACCGGGGAGCTGTTTTTT. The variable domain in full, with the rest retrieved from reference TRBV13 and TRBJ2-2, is AAGVIQSPRHLIKEKRETATLKCYPIPRHDTVYWYQQGPGQDPQFLISFYEKMQSDKGSIPDRFSAQQFSDYHSELNMSSLELGDSALYFCASRGTGYTGELFFGEGSRLTVL.

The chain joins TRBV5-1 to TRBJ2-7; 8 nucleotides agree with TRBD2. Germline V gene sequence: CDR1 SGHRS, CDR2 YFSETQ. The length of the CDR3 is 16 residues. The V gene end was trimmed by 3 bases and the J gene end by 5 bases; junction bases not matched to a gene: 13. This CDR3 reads CASSSIPGREGNEQYF. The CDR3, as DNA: TGCGCCAGCAGCTCAATACCGGGACGGGAGGGCAACGAGCAGTACTTC.

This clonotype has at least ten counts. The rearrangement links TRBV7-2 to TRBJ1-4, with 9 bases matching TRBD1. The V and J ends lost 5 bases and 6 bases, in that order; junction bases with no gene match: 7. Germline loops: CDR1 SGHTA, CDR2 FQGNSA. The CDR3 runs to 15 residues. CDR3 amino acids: CASSPGTGRDEKLFF. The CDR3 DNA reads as TGTGCCAGCAGCCCCGGGACAGGGAGAGATGAAAAACTGTTTTTT.

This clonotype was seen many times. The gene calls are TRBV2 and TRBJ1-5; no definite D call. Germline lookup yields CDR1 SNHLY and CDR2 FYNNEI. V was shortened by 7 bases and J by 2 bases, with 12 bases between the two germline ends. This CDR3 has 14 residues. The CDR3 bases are TGTGCCAGCACCCAGAGTTATGGCAATCAGCCCCAGCATTTT. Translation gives CASTQSYGNQPQHF.

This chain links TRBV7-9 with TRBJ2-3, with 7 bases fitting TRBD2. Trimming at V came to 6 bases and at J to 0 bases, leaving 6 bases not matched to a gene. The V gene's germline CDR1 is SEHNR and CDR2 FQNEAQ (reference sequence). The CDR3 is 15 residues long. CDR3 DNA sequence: TGTGCCAGCAGTTCCCCGGGACTAAGCACAGATACGCAGTATTTT. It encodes CASSSPGLSTDTQYF.

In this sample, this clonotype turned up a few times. The DNA for the CDR3 is TGTGCCACCAGTGGCGCTTATAGCAATCAGCCCCAGCATTTT. Its translation is CATSGAYSNQPQHF. V is TRBV24-1 and J is TRBJ1-5; D gene unclear. V was trimmed by 5 bases and J by 0 bases, leaving 7 bases between them. The CDR3 spans 14 residues. CDR1 is KGHDR, CDR2 SFDVKD, per germline.

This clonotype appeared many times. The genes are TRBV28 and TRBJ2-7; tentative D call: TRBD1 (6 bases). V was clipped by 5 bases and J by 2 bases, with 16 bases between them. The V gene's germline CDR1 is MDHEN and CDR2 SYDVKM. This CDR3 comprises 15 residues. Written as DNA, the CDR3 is TGTGCCAGCAGTGCACAGGGTCACCTACCCTACGAGCAGTACTTC. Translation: CASSAQGHLPYEQYF.

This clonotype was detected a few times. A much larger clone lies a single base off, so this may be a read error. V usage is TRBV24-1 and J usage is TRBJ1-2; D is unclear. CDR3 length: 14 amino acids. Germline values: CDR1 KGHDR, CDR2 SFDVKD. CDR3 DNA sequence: TGTGCCACCGGTGATGCGGACCGAGCCTATGGCTACACCTTC. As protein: CATGDADRAYGYTF.

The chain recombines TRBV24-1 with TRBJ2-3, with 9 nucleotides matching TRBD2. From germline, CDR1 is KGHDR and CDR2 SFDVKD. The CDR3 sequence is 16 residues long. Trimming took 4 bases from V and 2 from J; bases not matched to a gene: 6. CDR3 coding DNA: TGTGCCACCAGTGACCCAGCGGGGGGATTCACAGATACGCAGTATTTT. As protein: CATSDPAGGFTDTQYF.

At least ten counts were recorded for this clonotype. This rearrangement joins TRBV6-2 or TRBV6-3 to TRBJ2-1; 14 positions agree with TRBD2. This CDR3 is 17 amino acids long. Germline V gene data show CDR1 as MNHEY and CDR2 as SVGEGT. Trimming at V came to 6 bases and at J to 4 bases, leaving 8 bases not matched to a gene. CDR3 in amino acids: CASSPGTSGGMYNEQFF. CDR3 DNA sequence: TGTGCCAGCAGCCCCGGGACTAGCGGGGGAATGTACAATGAGCAGTTCTTC.

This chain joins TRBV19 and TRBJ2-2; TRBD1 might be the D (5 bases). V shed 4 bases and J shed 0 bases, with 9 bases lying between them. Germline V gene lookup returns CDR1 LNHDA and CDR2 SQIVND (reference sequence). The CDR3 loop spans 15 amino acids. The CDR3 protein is CASSTLDTNTGELFF. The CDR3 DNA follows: TGTGCCAGTAGTACCCTGGACACGAACACCGGGGAGCTGTTTTTT. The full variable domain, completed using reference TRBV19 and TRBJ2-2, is DGGITQSPKYLFRKEGQNVTLSCEQNLNHDAMYWYRQDPGQGLRLIYYSQIVNDFQKGDIAEGYSVSREKKESFPLTVTSAQKNPTAFYLCASSTLDTNTGELFFGEGSRLTVL.

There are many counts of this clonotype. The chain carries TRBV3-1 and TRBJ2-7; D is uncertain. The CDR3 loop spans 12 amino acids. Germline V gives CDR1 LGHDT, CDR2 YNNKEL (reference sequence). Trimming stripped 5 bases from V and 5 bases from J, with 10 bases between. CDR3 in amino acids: CASSNNFDEQYF. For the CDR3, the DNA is TGTGCCAGCAGCAACAACTTCGACGAGCAGTACTTC.

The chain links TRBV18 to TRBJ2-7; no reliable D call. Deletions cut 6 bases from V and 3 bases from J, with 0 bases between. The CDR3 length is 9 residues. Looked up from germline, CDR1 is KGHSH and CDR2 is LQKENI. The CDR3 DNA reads TGTGCCAGCTCCTACGAGCAGTACTTC. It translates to CASSYEQYF. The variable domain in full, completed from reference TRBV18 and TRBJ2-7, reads NAGVMQNPRHLVRRRGQEARLRCSPMKGHSHVYWYRQLPEEGLKFMVYLQKENIIDESGMPKERFSAEFPKEGPSILRIQQVVRGDSAAYFCASSYEQYFGPGTRLTVT.

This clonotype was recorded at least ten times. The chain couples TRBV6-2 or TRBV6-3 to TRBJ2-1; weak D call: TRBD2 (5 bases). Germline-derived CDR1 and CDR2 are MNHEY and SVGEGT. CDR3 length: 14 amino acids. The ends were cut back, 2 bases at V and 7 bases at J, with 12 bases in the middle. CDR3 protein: CASSYGPRGNEQFF. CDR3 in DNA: TGTGCCAGCAGTTACGGGCCCCGGGGAAATGAGCAGTTCTTC.